The source of this TCR beta chain is a study of shared clonotypes between healthy human individuals. Comments on this clone: The same CDR3 can be traced to other DNA sequences in this sample.

The CDR3 covers 13 residues. CDR1 and CDR2 (germline): SQVTM, ANQGSEA. V was cut by 4 bases and J by 8 bases, with 14 bases left in between. Libraries were prepared by immunoSEQ multiplex PCR; TCRdb keeps only in-frame clonotypes and omits some of them. Here the sample spans millions of clones, just over 90% being singletons. This clonotype was obtained from a man aged 18 to 30 in good health. Some clones in this sample may be carry-over from other donors' samples. Sequencing was done on a sample of naive CD4+ T cells from PBMCs. Described subset: CD45RA+ positively selected. The chain recombines TRBV29-1 with TRBJ1-4, with D tentatively TRBD1 (6 bases). The CDR3 loop reads CSVARGLGEKLFF. The CDR3 DNA is TGCAGCGTTGCCAGGGGTTTGGGGGAAAAACTGTTTTTT.